Presented here are 4 T cell receptor beta chains from one specimen sequenced in a study of cytomegalovirus exposure and HLA in healthy donors. Amplification used 60 Vbeta primers and 13 Jbeta primers. TCRdb keeps only in-frame clones here, not all; method: immunoSEQ multiplex PCR. The data contain 160,000 or so clones, 70% to 75% of them singletons. Specimen: PBMCs. The receptors were gathered from a man aged 18 to 35 in good health and CMV-seropositive.

V is TRBV5-1 and J is TRBJ1-1, with D possibly being TRBD1 (5 bases). The CDR3 covers 17 residues. Trimming cost V 0 bases and J 0 bases, with 15 bases left between them. Germline-derived CDR1 and CDR2 are SGHRS and YFSETQ. The CDR3 DNA follows: TGCGCCAGCAGCTTGGCCAAAGCAGGGAACATGAACACTGAAGCTTTCTTT. This encodes CASSLAKAGNMNTEAFF.

Points on this clone: The junction does not match germline at one end; this may be a read error. Other DNA sequences in the same sample also yield this CDR3. The chain uses TRBV6-1 and TRBJ1-6; TRBD1 agrees at 8 bases. This CDR3 is 13 amino acids long. Germline lookup yields CDR1 MNHNS and CDR2 SASEGT. The CDR3 region is CASSEVRGPPLHF. The CDR3 coding sequence is TGTGCCAGCAGCGAAGTCAGGGGGCCACCCCTCCACTTT.

The chain is built from TRBV11-2 and TRBJ1-1, with 8 bases fitting TRBD1. CDR3 length: 15 amino acids. Per the germline V gene, CDR1 is SGHAT and CDR2 is FQNNGV. Trimming cost V 1 base and J 8 bases; bases outside gene matches: 9. CDR3 sequence (DNA): TGTGCCAGCAGCTTAGTGTCAGGGCAGGGGGCAGAAGCTTTCTTT. Protein sequence: CASSLVSGQGAEAFF.

This clone was counted between two and nine times. The gene calls are TRBV5-1 and TRBJ2-1, with a possible D match to TRBD2 (5 bases). CDR1 is SGHRS, CDR2 YFSETQ, per germline. V was pared by 5 bases and J by 0 bases, with 9 bases between. The CDR3 is 14 amino acids. The CDR3 region is CASRRGLSYNEQFF. CDR3 coding DNA: TGCGCCAGCAGGCGCGGGCTCTCCTACAATGAGCAGTTCTTC. Complete variable domain (other parts from reference TRBV5-1 and TRBJ2-1): KAGVTQTPRYLIKTRGQQVTLSCSPISGHRSVSWYQQTPGQGLQFLFEYFSETQRNKGNFPGRFSGRQFSNSRSEMNVSTLELGDSALYLCASRRGLSYNEQFFGPGTRLTVL.